This T cell receptor (beta chain) was profiled in a study of T cells in Graves' hyperthyroidism and ophthalmopathy. Graves' hyperthyroidism is called stable when ophthalmopathy does not progress within 18 months. There were TCR beta CDR3 regions amplified from RNA transcripts. When the TCR CDR3 underwent first-round RT-PCR, the HTBI primer set was used. TCRdb used MiXCR to reprocess the multiplex PCR reads, holding one entry per CDR3 protein. The sample has about 300,000 distinct CDR3 sequences; about 15% are singletons. The origin of this receptor is a man aged 25 to 40 with Graves' hyperthyroidism. Source material: blood.

The CDR3 loop reads CATKGTGTSRPYEQYF. Written as DNA, the CDR3 is TGTGCCACCAAGGGGACCGGGACTAGCAGACCCTACGAGCAGTACTTC. This sequence joins TRBV6-1 and TRBJ2-7; 9 nucleotides agree with TRBD2. The germline gives CDR1 MNHNS, CDR2 SASEGT. The CDR3 has 16 residues. V was clipped by 10 bases and J by 2 bases; unmatched bases: 15.